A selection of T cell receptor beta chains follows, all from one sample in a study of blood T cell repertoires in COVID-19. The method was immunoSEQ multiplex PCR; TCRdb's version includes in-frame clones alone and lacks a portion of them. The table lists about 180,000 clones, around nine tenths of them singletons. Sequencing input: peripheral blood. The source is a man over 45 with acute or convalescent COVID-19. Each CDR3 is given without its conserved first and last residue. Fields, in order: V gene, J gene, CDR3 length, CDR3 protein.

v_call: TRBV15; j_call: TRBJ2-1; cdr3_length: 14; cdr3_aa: ATSRDFASGISEQF
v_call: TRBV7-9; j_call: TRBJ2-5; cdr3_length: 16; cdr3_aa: ASSPRTSGSVYQETQY
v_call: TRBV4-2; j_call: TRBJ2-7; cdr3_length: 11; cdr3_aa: ASSPGLTYEQY
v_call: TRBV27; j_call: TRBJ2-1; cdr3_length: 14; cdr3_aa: ASSVTGLAGADEQF
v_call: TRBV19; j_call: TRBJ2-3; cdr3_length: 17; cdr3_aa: ASRNTGTSGPKGTDTQY
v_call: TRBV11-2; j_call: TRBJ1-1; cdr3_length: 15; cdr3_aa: ASSLDARGTVNTEAF
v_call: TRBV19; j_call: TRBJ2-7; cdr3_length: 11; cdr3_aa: ASSLAGGVEQY
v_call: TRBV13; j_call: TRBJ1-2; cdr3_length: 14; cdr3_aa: ASSLISRGAPYGYT
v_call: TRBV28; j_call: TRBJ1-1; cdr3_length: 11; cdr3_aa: ASSLTPDTEAF
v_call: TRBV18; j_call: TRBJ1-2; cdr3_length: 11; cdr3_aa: ASSTYQGEGYT
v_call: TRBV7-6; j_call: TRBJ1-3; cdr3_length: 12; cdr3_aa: ASSQRQGEGTIY
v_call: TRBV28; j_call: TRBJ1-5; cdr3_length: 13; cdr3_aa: ASSLPGSLNQPQH
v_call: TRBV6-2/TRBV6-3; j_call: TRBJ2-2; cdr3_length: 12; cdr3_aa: ASSRQGETGELF
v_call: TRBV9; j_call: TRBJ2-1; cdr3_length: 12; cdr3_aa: ASSVGNGFLEQF
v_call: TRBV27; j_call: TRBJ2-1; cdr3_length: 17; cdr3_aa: ASSLSGPAGAILYNEQF
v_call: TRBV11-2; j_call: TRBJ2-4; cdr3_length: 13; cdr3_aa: ASSLVGQPENIQY
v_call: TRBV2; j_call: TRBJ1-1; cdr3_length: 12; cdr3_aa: ASSTGQGAPAAF
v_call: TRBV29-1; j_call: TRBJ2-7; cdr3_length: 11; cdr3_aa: REEALLLYEQY
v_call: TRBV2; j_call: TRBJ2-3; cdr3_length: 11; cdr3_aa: ASSALVVDTQY
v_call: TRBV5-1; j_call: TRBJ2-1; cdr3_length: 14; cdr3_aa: ASSSTGISTYNEQF
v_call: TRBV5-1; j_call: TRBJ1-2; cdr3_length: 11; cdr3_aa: ASSTEGYYGYT
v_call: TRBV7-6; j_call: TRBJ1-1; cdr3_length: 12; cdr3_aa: ASSLGTLLTEAF
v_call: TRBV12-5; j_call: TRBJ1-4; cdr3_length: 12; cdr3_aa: ASGLRQVHEKLF
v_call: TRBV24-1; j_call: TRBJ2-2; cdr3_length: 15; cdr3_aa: ATSDPTGTSLFGELF
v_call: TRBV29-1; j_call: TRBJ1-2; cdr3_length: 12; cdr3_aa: SVEKGQGTSGYT
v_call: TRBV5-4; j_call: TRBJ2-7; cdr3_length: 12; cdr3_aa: ASSWSAGSYEQY
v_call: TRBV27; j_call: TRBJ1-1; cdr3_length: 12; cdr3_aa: ASSPQGLNTEAF
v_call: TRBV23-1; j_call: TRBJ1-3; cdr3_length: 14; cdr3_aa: ASSHFRGQPGNTIY
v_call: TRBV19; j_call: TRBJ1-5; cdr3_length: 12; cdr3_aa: ASTLTLVGEPQH
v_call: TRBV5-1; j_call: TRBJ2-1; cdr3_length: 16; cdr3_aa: ASSLAPSGGSSYNEQF
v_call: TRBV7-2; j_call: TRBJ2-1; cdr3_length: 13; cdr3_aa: ASSLGGVAYNEQF
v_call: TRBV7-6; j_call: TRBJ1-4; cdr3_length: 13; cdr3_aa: ASSLGSGPGEKLF
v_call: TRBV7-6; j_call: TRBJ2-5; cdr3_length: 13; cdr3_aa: ASSLGRTGQETQY